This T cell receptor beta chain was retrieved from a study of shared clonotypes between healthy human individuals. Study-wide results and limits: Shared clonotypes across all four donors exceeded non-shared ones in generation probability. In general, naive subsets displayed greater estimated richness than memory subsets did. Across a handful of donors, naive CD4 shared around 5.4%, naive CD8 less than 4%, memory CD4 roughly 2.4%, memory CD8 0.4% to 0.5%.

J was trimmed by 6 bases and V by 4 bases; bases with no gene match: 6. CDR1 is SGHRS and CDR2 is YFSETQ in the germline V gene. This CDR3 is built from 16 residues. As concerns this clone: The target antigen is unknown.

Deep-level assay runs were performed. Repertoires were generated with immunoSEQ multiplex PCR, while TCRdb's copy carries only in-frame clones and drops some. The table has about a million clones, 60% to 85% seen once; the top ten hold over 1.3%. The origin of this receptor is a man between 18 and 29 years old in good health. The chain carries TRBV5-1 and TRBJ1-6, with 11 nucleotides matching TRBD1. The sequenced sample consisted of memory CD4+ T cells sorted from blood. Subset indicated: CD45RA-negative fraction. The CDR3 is CASSPGQGDANSPLHF. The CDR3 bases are TGCGCCAGCAGCCCGGGACAGGGGGATGCTAATTCACCCCTCCACTTT.